Each of the 22 T cell receptor beta chains below was sequenced from the same sample in a study of blood T cell repertoires in COVID-19. Generated by immunoSEQ multiplex PCR, the TCRdb table keeps only in-frame clones and is missing some. Of fewer than 75,000 clones listed, about 89% are singletons. The sequenced sample was peripheral blood. The receptors come from a man in his 60s with active or convalescent COVID-19.

The chain has TRBV5-5 and TRBJ2-1; 9 bases match TRBD1. CDR1 SGHKS and CDR2 YYEKEE come from the germline V gene (reference sequence). Trimming took 2 bases from V and 4 from J; bases not matched to a gene: 4. The CDR3 contains 15 residues. The CDR3: CASSLQGAAYNEQFF. For the CDR3, the DNA is TGTGCCAGCAGCTTACAGGGGGCCGCTTACAATGAGCAGTTCTTC.

V and J are TRBV2 and TRBJ2-7; 10 positions match TRBD2. V shed 6 bases, J shed 3 bases, and the junction held 8 bases outside the gene matches. Germline lookup yields CDR1 SNHLY and CDR2 FYNNEI. The CDR3 extends over 15 amino acids. Here the CDR3 DNA reads TGTGCCAGCAGCGTAGGACTAGCGGCGGGCTACGAGCAGTACTTC. This encodes CASSVGLAAGYEQYF.

This chain's CDR3 is CSVAGHMDRALIETQYF. Here the CDR3 DNA reads TGCAGCGTTGCGGGGCACATGGACAGGGCACTGATAGAGACCCAGTACTTC. V usage is TRBV29-1 and J usage is TRBJ2-5; 8 bases line up with TRBD1. This CDR3 is built from 17 residues. J gave up 4 bases and V 4 bases, and 17 bases lay outside the gene matches. Germline V gene sequence: CDR1 SQVTM, CDR2 ANQGSEA.

J is TRBJ1-1 and V is TRBV11-2; 7 bases are a match to TRBD1. Germline CDR1 SGHAT, CDR2 FQNNGV. The CDR3 has 12 residues. With 2 bases clipped from V and 10 bases from J, the junction kept 4 bases outside the gene matches. The CDR3 nucleotides read TGTGCCAGCAGCTTATCCGGGGACAGAGCTTTCTTT. The encoded protein is CASSLSGDRAFF.

This clone appeared once. The chain uses TRBV3-1 (or the pseudogene TRBV3-2) and TRBJ1-6; the D gene is possibly TRBD1 (5 bases). The CDR3 consists of 14 residues. Trimming took 6 bases from V and 13 from J, leaving 19 bases between them. Germline-derived CDR1 and CDR2 are LGHDT and YNNKEL (reference sequence). CDR3 bases: TGTGCCAGCAGGCAAACCGGGGGTAACCGGCCCCTCCACTTT. As protein: CASRQTGGNRPLHF.

This chain joins TRBV19 and TRBJ1-5; D is possibly TRBD1 (6 bases). Trimming removed 5 bases at V and 0 bases at J, with 14 bases between. Germline CDR1 LNHDA, CDR2 SQIVND (reference sequence). This CDR3 spans 16 amino acids. Here the CDR3 DNA reads TGTGCCAGTAGTCCCCGGACAGTAGATAGCAATCAGCCCCAGCATTTT. This codes for CASSPRTVDSNQPQHF.

The chain combines TRBV2 with TRBJ1-6; D is possibly TRBD1 (5 bases). Germline loops: CDR1 SNHLY, CDR2 FYNNEI. This CDR3 contains 14 residues. V was trimmed by 1 base and J by 10 bases, leaving 11 bases between them. The CDR3 nucleotides read TGTGCCAGCAGTGAAGGCCAGGGTGAATCACCCCTCCACTTT. Its translation: CASSEGQGESPLHF. The entire variable domain, with the rest obtained from reference TRBV2 and TRBJ1-6, is as follows: EPEVTQTPSHQVTQMGQEVILRCVPISNHLYFYWYRQILGQKVEFLVSFYNNEISEKSEIFDDQFSVERPDGSNFTLKIRSTKLEDSAMYFCASSEGQGESPLHFGNGTRLTVT.

This chain joins TRBV7-2 and TRBJ1-1; TRBD1 matches 10 bases. With 4 bases clipped from V and 10 bases from J, the junction kept 6 bases outside the gene matches. Germline CDR1 SGHTA, CDR2 FQGNSA. CDR3 length equals 13 residues. The CDR3 spells CASSSDRGIGAFF. The CDR3 nucleotides read TGTGCCAGCAGCTCGGACAGGGGGATAGGAGCTTTCTTT. Full variable domain (rest looked up from reference TRBV7-2 and TRBJ1-1): GAGVSQSPSNKVTEKGKDVELRCDPISGHTALYWYRQSLGQGLEFLIYFQGNSAPDKSGLPSDRFSAERTGGSVSTLTIQRTQQEDSAVYLCASSSDRGIGAFFGQGTRLTVV.

The chain couples TRBV19 to TRBJ2-6, with D possibly being TRBD1 (6 bases). V was trimmed by 5 bases and J by 4 bases, leaving 15 bases between them. CDR3 length: 16 residues. Germline lookup yields CDR1 LNHDA and CDR2 SQIVND (reference sequence). The chain's CDR3 is CASSRQATGGANVLTF. The DNA for the CDR3 is TGTGCCAGTAGTCGACAGGCAACGGGAGGGGCCAACGTCCTGACTTTC.

This clone has more than one count but fewer than ten. The chain joins TRBV5-4 to TRBJ2-3; 7 nucleotides line up with TRBD1. This CDR3 comprises 14 residues. Germline CDR1 and CDR2: SGHNT and YYREEE (reference sequence). With V trimmed by 3 bases and J by 5 bases, 6 bases remained unmatched. For the CDR3, the DNA is TGTGCCAGCAGCTCCCGACAGGGTAGAGATACGCAGTATTTT. It encodes CASSSRQGRDTQYF. Supplemented by reference TRBV5-4 and TRBJ2-3, the full variable domain reads ETGVTQSPTHLIKTRGQQVTLRCSSQSGHNTVSWYQQALGQGPQFIFQYYREEENGRGNFPPRFSGLQFPNYSSELNVNALELDDSALYLCASSSRQGRDTQYFGPGTRLTVL.

V and J are TRBV11-2 and TRBJ2-5; 8 bases align to TRBD2. Germline trimming cut 6 bases from V and 1 base from J; bases unmatched to any gene: 7. Looked up from germline, CDR1 is SGHAT and CDR2 is FQNNGV. CDR3 size: 15 residues. CDR3 residues: CASRPAGGGQETQYF. The CDR3 region has the DNA TGTGCCAGCAGACCGGCCGGGGGGGGCCAAGAGACCCAGTACTTC.

The chain combines TRBV4-3 with TRBJ2-1, with TRBD2 matching over 12 bases. Germline V gene data show CDR1 as LGHNA and CDR2 as YSLEER. There are 16 residues in the CDR3. Unmatched junction bases numbered 3, after V lost 0 bases and J lost 6 bases. The CDR3 DNA sequence: TGCGCCAGCAGCCAAGAAGGACTAGCGGGGACCAATGAGCAGTTCTTC. This translates into CASSQEGLAGTNEQFF.

V is TRBV15 and J is TRBJ2-2; possible D gene TRBD1, 6 bases. V lost 5 bases, J lost 5 bases, and 15 bases lay in between. This CDR3 is built from 15 residues. The V gene's germline CDR1 is LNHNV and CDR2 YYDKDF (reference sequence). Here the CDR3 DNA reads TGTGCCACCAGCCGAAGAAAGGGGGTGACCGGGGAGCTGTTTTTT. Amino acid sequence: CATSRRKGVTGELFF.

J is TRBJ1-1 and V is TRBV19; TRBD1 agrees at 7 bases. Unmatched junction bases numbered 5, after V lost 6 bases and J lost 4 bases. This CDR3 comprises 13 residues. Germline values: CDR1 LNHDA, CDR2 SQIVND (reference sequence). This CDR3 is CASRTGLSTEAFF. The CDR3 coding sequence is TGTGCCAGTAGGACAGGGCTGTCCACTGAAGCTTTCTTT.

This chain connects TRBV28 to TRBJ1-5, with 9 bases matching TRBD1. The CDR3 is made up of 15 amino acids. J lost 7 bases, V lost 7 bases, and 11 bases had no gene match. CDR1 and CDR2 from the germline V gene are MDHEN and SYDVKM. This CDR3 reads CASIRTGAPRQPQHF. The CDR3 nucleotides read TGTGCCAGCATACGGACAGGGGCTCCCCGGCAGCCCCAGCATTTT.

This sequence joins TRBV5-6 and TRBJ1-1; D may be TRBD1 (5 bases). The CDR3 is 19 residues long. The germline V gene encodes CDR1 SGHDT and CDR2 YYEEEE. Trimming took 4 bases from V and 0 from J, leaving 25 bases between them. CDR3 DNA: TGTGCCAGCAGCCGTTCCCTCGGGGGTATGTATGGGATGAACACTGAAGCTTTCTTT. Amino acids: CASSRSLGGMYGMNTEAFF.

With respect to this clone: This specimen includes other DNA sequences encoding the same CDR3. The CDR3 loop reads CASSPSSYEQYF. The CDR3 nucleotides are TGTGCCAGCAGCCCCAGCTCCTACGAGCAGTACTTC. The gene calls are TRBV7-2 and TRBJ2-7; D unclear. Germline-derived CDR1 and CDR2 are SGHTA and FQGNSA. The CDR3 spans 12 residues. The V gene lost 5 bases and the J gene lost 0 bases, with 5 bases spanning the gap.

V gene TRBV18 combines with J gene TRBJ1-2; TRBD1 agrees at 7 bases. Germline CDR1 is KGHSH and CDR2 is LQKENI. CDR3 length equals 15 residues. Germline trimming cut 1 base from V and 5 bases from J; bases unmatched to any gene: 7. The CDR3 DNA reads as TGTGCCAGCTCACCACAGGGGGCAGGATGGTATGGCTACACCTTC. Residues: CASSPQGAGWYGYTF.

This clone was observed a few times. V usage is TRBV5-1 and J usage is TRBJ2-7, with 11 nucleotides matching TRBD1. J was trimmed by 2 bases and V by 0 bases; bases with no gene match: 4. Germline assignment: CDR1 SGHRS and CDR2 YFSETQ. This CDR3 region has 16 residues. Written as DNA, the CDR3 is TGCGCCAGCAGCTTGGCTCCGGGACAGGGGGCCTACGAGCAGTACTTC. Translation gives CASSLAPGQGAYEQYF.

The chain couples TRBV4-1 to TRBJ2-5, with D unclear. The length of the CDR3 is 14 residues. The germline V gene encodes CDR1 MGHRA and CDR2 YSYEKL. Trimming stripped 1 base from V and 2 bases from J, with 8 bases between. CDR3 loop: CASSQVTEQETQYF. Here the CDR3 DNA reads TGCGCCAGCAGCCAAGTAACAGAACAAGAGACCCAGTACTTC.

This clone occurred once. V gene TRBV19 combines with J gene TRBJ1-4, with TRBD1 identical over 8 bases. Trimming cost V 5 bases and J 4 bases; bases outside gene matches: 6. CDR1 is LNHDA and CDR2 is SQIVND in the germline V gene (reference sequence). This CDR3 spans 15 amino acids. The CDR3 reads CASSVGTGGNEKLFF. The CDR3 region has the DNA TGTGCCAGTAGTGTCGGGACAGGCGGTAATGAAAAACTGTTTTTT.

The chain combines TRBV7-8 with TRBJ1-2, with 8 positions matching TRBD1. This CDR3 has 15 residues. Germline V CDR1 and CDR2: SGHVS, FQNEAQ. V was pared by 5 bases and J by 3 bases, with 8 bases of the junction left unmatched. CDR3 DNA: TGTGCCAGCAGCGAAGAGCCACAGGGGGACTATGGCTACACCTTC. Its translation: CASSEEPQGDYGYTF.